The clone carrying this T cell receptor beta chain was detected once. This entry is derived from a study of T cell changes during pregnancy in multiple sclerosis. TCRdb's table, derived via immunoSEQ multiplex PCR, lists solely in-frame clones and lacks some. The table has 90,000 to 100,000 clones, 92% seen once. V trimming: 6 bases; J trimming: 3 bases; junction bases outside the gene matches: 20. The germline V gene has CDR1 LNHDA and CDR2 SQIVND (reference sequence). The length of the CDR3 is 19 residues. The chain joins TRBV19 to TRBJ1-2; 9 bases are a match to TRBD1. Sequences were derived from peripheral blood, sampled after pregnancy. The clonotype comes from a female donor in good health, enrolled as a control in a pregnancy study. CDR3 loop: CASRPTPGTGPKLHYGYTF. CDR3 coding DNA: TGTGCCAGTAGGCCGACTCCCGGGACAGGGCCAAAGTTGCACTATGGCTACACCTTC. Looking up the rest from reference TRBV19 and TRBJ1-2 gives the full variable domain: DGGITQSPKYLFRKEGQNVTLSCEQNLNHDAMYWYRQDPGQGLRLIYYSQIVNDFQKGDIAEGYSVSREKKESFPLTVTSAQKNPTAFYLCASRPTPGTGPKLHYGYTFGSGTRLTVV.